This TCR beta chain was profiled in a study of beta chain features in type 1 diabetes. This CDR3 has 16 residues. V was shortened by 4 bases and J by 9 bases, with 25 bases between the two germline ends. Germline CDR1 GTSNPN, CDR2 SVGIG (reference sequence). Sequenced material consisted of expressed TCRB transcripts (all of the isolated RNA was reverse transcribed). The repertoire was sequenced with immunoSEQ multiplex PCR; TCRdb's copy has only in-frame clones and lacks some. Of approximately 130,000 clones in the sample, 15% to 20% are singletons; the top ten hold 2% to 3%. Findings and limits, study-wide: More deletions and fewer insertions at VDJ junctions were found in patients with type 1 diabetes. High TCR expression in some cells could lead to their over-representation in cDNA sequencing. Patients with Type 1 diabetes showed moderately but significantly shorter TCRB CDR3s in all four CD4+ subsets.

In this sample, this clone turned up a few times. Its specificity is not known. Sequenced input: central memory CD4+ T cells from blood. The source is a man between 18 and 29 years old with type 1 diabetes. The chain recombines TRBV30 with TRBJ1-5; no firm D call. Written as DNA, the CDR3 is TGTGCCTGGACGCATCCCTCGACAAAGCTTACGGGGCCCCAGCATTTT. Its translation is CAWTHPSTKLTGPQHF.